A selection of T cell receptor beta chains follows, all from one sample in a study of CD8 T cells in Susac syndrome. TCRdb passed the immunoSEQ multiplex PCR reads through MiXCR, listing each CDR3 protein once. This sample has fewer than 350,000 distinct CDR3 sequences; 70% to 90% occur once, and the top ten carry around 0.22%. The specimen was CD8+ T cells from PBMCs. The receptors here all came from a human donor with multiple sclerosis. CDR3s leave out the opening cysteine and the closing phenylalanine or tryptophan. Fields, in order: V gene, D gene, J gene, CDR3 protein. A D gene is named only where the DNA matches it firmly.

v_call: TRBV20-1
d_call: .
j_call: TRBJ1-2
cdr3_aa: GARGDRYGYT

v_call: TRBV18
d_call: .
j_call: TRBJ2-5
cdr3_aa: ASSPPLIGETQY

v_call: TRBV27
d_call: TRBD2
j_call: TRBJ2-7
cdr3_aa: ASSSGLAGGYQY

v_call: TRBV6-1
d_call: .
j_call: TRBJ1-1
cdr3_aa: ASSNPQGKAF

v_call: TRBV4-3
d_call: TRBD2
j_call: TRBJ2-7
cdr3_aa: ASSQGTGTSAYEQY

v_call: TRBV19
d_call: .
j_call: TRBJ2-7
cdr3_aa: ASSPSGVQTYEQY

v_call: TRBV11-2
d_call: .
j_call: TRBJ2-7
cdr3_aa: ASREGVYEQY

v_call: TRBV28
d_call: .
j_call: TRBJ1-5
cdr3_aa: ASSSSTVPNQPQH

v_call: TRBV6-2/TRBV6-3
d_call: .
j_call: TRBJ2-3
cdr3_aa: ASSYSTSADTQY

v_call: TRBV27
d_call: .
j_call: TRBJ2-7
cdr3_aa: ASSPTTLPSHEQY

v_call: TRBV6-5
d_call: .
j_call: TRBJ2-7
cdr3_aa: ASSYQGPYEQY

v_call: TRBV4-3
d_call: TRBD2
j_call: TRBJ2-7
cdr3_aa: ASSQEDSGAYEQY

v_call: TRBV7-9
d_call: TRBD1
j_call: TRBJ1-1
cdr3_aa: ASSFRGASGNTEAF

v_call: TRBV13
d_call: .
j_call: TRBJ2-4
cdr3_aa: ASSLAPGWGAKNIQY

v_call: TRBV21-1
d_call: .
j_call: TRBJ2-6
cdr3_aa: ASSKCKRQGRPGANVLT

v_call: TRBV24-1
d_call: .
j_call: TRBJ1-1
cdr3_aa: ATSDIQGTEAF

v_call: TRBV2
d_call: .
j_call: TRBJ2-1
cdr3_aa: ASSDRAPHNEQF

v_call: TRBV25-1
d_call: TRBD2
j_call: TRBJ2-1
cdr3_aa: ASSGPRTSGRLTYYNEQF

v_call: TRBV6-5
d_call: .
j_call: TRBJ1-1
cdr3_aa: ASSYSNTGGINTEAF

v_call: TRBV4-1
d_call: .
j_call: TRBJ1-1
cdr3_aa: ASSPSGGVRTEAF

v_call: TRBV29-1
d_call: TRBD2
j_call: TRBJ2-3
cdr3_aa: SVEFLVAGAVDTQY

v_call: TRBV10-2
d_call: .
j_call: TRBJ2-7
cdr3_aa: ASRGGGTSYEQY

v_call: TRBV19
d_call: .
j_call: TRBJ1-1
cdr3_aa: ASSIDAGMGTEAF

v_call: TRBV28
d_call: .
j_call: TRBJ2-5
cdr3_aa: ASSIEHFGVQETQY

v_call: TRBV13
d_call: .
j_call: TRBJ2-7
cdr3_aa: ASSLGGPLEQY

v_call: TRBV12-3/TRBV12-4
d_call: .
j_call: TRBJ2-3
cdr3_aa: ASSHRFDATDTQY

v_call: TRBV6-2/TRBV6-3
d_call: TRBD1
j_call: TRBJ1-5
cdr3_aa: ASRAFTGTEGQPQH

v_call: TRBV29-1
d_call: .
j_call: TRBJ2-7
cdr3_aa: SAQGGAYEQY

v_call: TRBV4-3
d_call: .
j_call: TRBJ2-1
cdr3_aa: ASSQFRDGYNEQF

v_call: TRBV3-1
d_call: .
j_call: TRBJ2-1
cdr3_aa: ASSQEVADNEQF

v_call: TRBV28
d_call: TRBD2
j_call: TRBJ2-1
cdr3_aa: ASSPNPGLAGYNEQF

v_call: TRBV4-2
d_call: .
j_call: TRBJ2-2
cdr3_aa: ASSHNTGPTGELF

v_call: TRBV25-1
d_call: TRBD1
j_call: TRBJ1-1
cdr3_aa: ASSEGTGGITEAF

v_call: TRBV30
d_call: .
j_call: TRBJ2-7
cdr3_aa: ACRTEYEQY

v_call: TRBV4-1
d_call: TRBD1
j_call: TRBJ2-7
cdr3_aa: ASSQAGTGAFTYEQY

v_call: TRBV6-2/TRBV6-3
d_call: TRBD2
j_call: TRBJ2-7
cdr3_aa: ASRPRLAGGENEQY

v_call: TRBV15
d_call: .
j_call: TRBJ1-2
cdr3_aa: ATRGVAGYT

v_call: TRBV18
d_call: .
j_call: TRBJ2-1
cdr3_aa: ASSPLTDSYNEQF

v_call: TRBV30
d_call: .
j_call: TRBJ1-1
cdr3_aa: AWSTQGNTEAF

v_call: TRBV4-2
d_call: .
j_call: TRBJ2-7
cdr3_aa: ASSQVNRDASVDEQY

v_call: TRBV6-5
d_call: TRBD2
j_call: TRBJ2-3
cdr3_aa: ASSYSAGVSDTQY

v_call: TRBV19
d_call: .
j_call: TRBJ2-5
cdr3_aa: ASSIPEGETQY

v_call: TRBV30
d_call: TRBD1
j_call: TRBJ1-2
cdr3_aa: AWSLGQGLGYT

v_call: TRBV5-8
d_call: TRBD1
j_call: TRBJ1-3
cdr3_aa: ASSFNGQGLNTIY

v_call: TRBV7-2
d_call: .
j_call: TRBJ2-3
cdr3_aa: ASSFSWGKRTDTQY

v_call: TRBV11-2
d_call: .
j_call: TRBJ2-4
cdr3_aa: ASSLGGRGNIQY

v_call: TRBV30
d_call: .
j_call: TRBJ1-1
cdr3_aa: AWSVGSGTEAF

v_call: TRBV4-3
d_call: TRBD2
j_call: TRBJ2-7
cdr3_aa: ASSQLLAYEQY

v_call: TRBV28
d_call: .
j_call: TRBJ1-2
cdr3_aa: ASRIHNGVRYGYT

v_call: TRBV24-1
d_call: .
j_call: TRBJ2-3
cdr3_aa: ATSDFEWGEDTQY

v_call: TRBV11-2
d_call: TRBD1
j_call: TRBJ2-5
cdr3_aa: ASSFLGQGRETQY

v_call: TRBV27
d_call: TRBD2
j_call: TRBJ2-7
cdr3_aa: ASSSRSSGLGYEQY

v_call: TRBV30
d_call: .
j_call: TRBJ1-3
cdr3_aa: AWTSTTADIY

v_call: TRBV9
d_call: TRBD2
j_call: TRBJ2-2
cdr3_aa: ASSVEKRENTGELF

v_call: TRBV28
d_call: TRBD1
j_call: TRBJ2-5
cdr3_aa: ASSLAGGPETQY

v_call: TRBV9
d_call: .
j_call: TRBJ2-7
cdr3_aa: ASSVGTLSYEQY

v_call: TRBV6-2/TRBV6-3
d_call: TRBD1
j_call: TRBJ2-3
cdr3_aa: ASSPTSGGAGFYRTDTQY

v_call: TRBV9
d_call: .
j_call: TRBJ1-3
cdr3_aa: ASSVASAGGNTIY

v_call: TRBV11-2
d_call: .
j_call: TRBJ1-1
cdr3_aa: ASSLPLEAF

v_call: TRBV4-3
d_call: .
j_call: TRBJ2-3
cdr3_aa: ASSHQGVTDTQY